This T cell receptor (beta chain) was obtained from a study of blood T cell repertoires in COVID-19. The overall study: Acute and convalescent COVID-19 samples came from the United States, Italy and Spain. PBMCs, B-cell-depleted T cells, or T cells were the source of the cDNA or gDNA that made up the material.

V dropped 7 bases and J dropped 8 bases, with 19 bases sitting between them. Germline V gene data show CDR1 as SGHDT and CDR2 as YYEEEE. The CDR3 length is 14 residues. Original analysis: Amplification of reference gene primers provided the estimated nucleated cell counts. TCRdb's copy holds only in-frame clones and misses some; the assay was immunoSEQ multiplex PCR. D and trimming were read from the DNA, whereas the V and J calls and clone size are those reported in that table. The sample lists roughly 30,000 clones; about 85% were seen once. The sequence derives from a human donor with acute or convalescent COVID-19. The donor label of this sample is uncertain. The chain uses TRBV5-6 and TRBJ2-1; tentative D call: TRBD1 (8 bases). The sequenced sample was peripheral blood. CDR3 nucleotide sequence: TGTGCCAGCCGGGGGGCAGGGGGCATCGATGAGCAGTTCTTC. This translates into CASRGAGGIDEQFF.